Presented here are 3 T cell receptor beta chains from one specimen sequenced in a study of HIV-infected patients and healthy controls. Alpha and beta constant-region primers primed reverse transcription of around 500 ng RNA. Separate chain-specific third strand synthesis with multiplexing indices produced the alpha and beta libraries. TCRdb re-called the 5' RACE reads with MiXCR, one entry per CDR3 protein. This sample has some 10,000 distinct CDR3 sequences, with 6.5% to 10% found just once. The repertoire came from unfractionated whole blood and reflected all unsorted peripheral T cells. Sequenced sample: blood. These receptors were obtained from an adult in good health.

At least ten counts were recorded for this clonotype. The chain carries TRBV3-1 and TRBJ1-3; D gene uncertain. The V gene lost 1 base and the J gene lost 2 bases, with 0 bases spanning the gap. The germline V gene encodes CDR1 LGHDT and CDR2 YNNKEL (reference sequence). This CDR3 region has 12 residues. The CDR3 DNA follows: TGTGCCAGCAGCCAAGCTGGAAACACCATATATTTT. Translation gives CASSQAGNTIYF.

This clonotype was detected only a few times. This chain joins TRBV7-7 and TRBJ2-3; maybe TRBD1 (6 bases). CDR3 length: 14 residues. Trimming pared 5 bases from V and 5 bases from J, leaving 14 bases between. Germline CDR1 SSHAT, CDR2 FNYEAQ (reference sequence). This CDR3 is CASSPGQSRDTQYF. CDR3 DNA sequence: TGTGCCAGCAGCCCTGGACAGAGTAGAGATACGCAGTATTTT.

This clonotype is medium-sized. This chain connects TRBV20-1 to TRBJ2-5, with unresolved D. Per germline, CDR1 DFQATT and CDR2 SNEGSKA (reference sequence). Deletions cut 4 bases from V and 2 bases from J, with 5 bases between. The length of the CDR3 is 11 residues. This CDR3 is CSAITQETQYF. For the CDR3, the DNA is TGCAGTGCTATAACACAAGAGACCCAGTACTTC.